These 12 T cell receptor beta chains were sequenced from one sample in a study of control samples from healthy donors and cancer patients. The method was immunoSEQ multiplex PCR; TCRdb's version includes in-frame clones alone and lacks a portion of them. The sample gives approximately 150,000 clones, approximately 91% of which show up once; roughly 3.1% is in the top ten. What was sequenced was blood. All receptors derive from a man aged 25 to 40 in good health.

This chain uses TRBV27 with TRBJ2-2; D tentatively reads TRBD1 or TRBD2 (6 bases each). Between the trimmed V and J ends, which lost 2 bases and 8 bases, there was a span of 9 bases. The CDR3 covers 13 residues. From germline, CDR1 is MNHEY and CDR2 SMNVEV (reference sequence). This CDR3 reads CASSLGGLGELFF. In nucleotides, the CDR3 is TGTGCCAGCAGTTTAGGGGGGCTAGGGGAGCTGTTTTTT.

The V call is TRBV27, the J call TRBJ1-5; D call uncertain. V shed 2 bases and J shed 0 bases, with 8 bases lying between them. The CDR3 is 15 residues long. Germline assignment: CDR1 MNHEY and CDR2 SMNVEV (reference sequence). The CDR3 loop is CASSLRPNSNQPQHF. CDR3 DNA sequence: TGTGCCAGCAGTTTACGACCAAATAGCAATCAGCCCCAGCATTTT.

The chain recombines TRBV7-8 with TRBJ2-1; either TRBD1 or TRBD2 may fit D (5 bases each). The CDR3 consists of 16 residues. V lost 6 bases and J 5 bases, leaving 20 bases between the germline ends. CDR1 is SGHVS and CDR2 is FQNEAQ in the germline V gene. For the CDR3, the DNA is TGTGCCAGCAGTCAACCTGGGCAGGGAGTAAACAATGAGCAGTTCTTC. It specifies CASSQPGQGVNNEQFF.

The chain employs TRBV5-1 and TRBJ2-1, with D possibly being TRBD1 (5 bases). Trimming took 2 bases from V and 5 from J, leaving 20 bases between them. The CDR3 length is 17 residues. Per germline, CDR1 SGHRS and CDR2 YFSETQ. The CDR3 is CASSFPVQGPPHNEQFF. CDR3 nucleotide sequence: TGCGCCAGCAGCTTCCCCGTTCAGGGCCCCCCCCACAATGAGCAGTTCTTC. Filled out from reference TRBV5-1 and TRBJ2-1, the complete variable domain reads KAGVTQTPRYLIKTRGQQVTLSCSPISGHRSVSWYQQTPGQGLQFLFEYFSETQRNKGNFPGRFSGRQFSNSRSEMNVSTLELGDSALYLCASSFPVQGPPHNEQFFGPGTRLTVL.

CDR3 coding DNA: TGTGCCAGCAGTTTAGTAGGGAACACCGGGGAGCTGTTTTTT. As protein: CASSLVGNTGELFF. The rearrangement joins TRBV27 to TRBJ2-2; D not certain. The CDR3 is 14 amino acids. Germline assignment: CDR1 MNHEY and CDR2 SMNVEV (reference sequence). V shed 2 bases and J shed 1 base, with 5 bases lying between them.

The rearrangement links TRBV18 to TRBJ2-3; 8 positions match TRBD2. The CDR3 has 16 amino acids. Losses at the gene ends were 2 bases for V and 2 bases for J; bases not matched to a gene: 6. Germline V gene data show CDR1 as KGHSH and CDR2 as LQKENI. CDR3 region: CASSPESSGYTDTQYF. The CDR3, as DNA: TGTGCCAGCTCACCAGAGTCTAGCGGGTACACAGATACGCAGTATTTT.

This chain uses TRBV15 with TRBJ1-2; 8 nucleotides agree with TRBD1. J lost 0 bases, V lost 5 bases, and 5 bases had no gene match. Germline lookup yields CDR1 LNHNV and CDR2 YYDKDF (reference sequence). The CDR3 is 15 residues long. CDR3 region: CATSPRQGPNYGYTF. For the CDR3, the DNA is TGTGCCACCAGCCCACGACAGGGGCCTAACTATGGCTACACCTTC.

This chain links TRBV2 with TRBJ1-5; unclear D gene. Germline CDR1 and CDR2: SNHLY and FYNNEI. The CDR3 is made up of 14 amino acids. Trimming left V 2 bases short and J 3 bases short, with 8 bases between. The CDR3 DNA is TGTGCCAGCAGTGAAAGAGGGAACAATCAGCCCCAGCATTTT. It encodes CASSERGNNQPQHF.

V gene TRBV10-2 combines with J gene TRBJ2-7; the D is unclear. Germline assignment: CDR1 WSHSY and CDR2 SAAADI. V was trimmed by 3 bases and J by 5 bases, leaving 11 bases between them. This CDR3 has 13 amino acids. CDR3 coding DNA: TGCGCCAGCAGTGAAGGGCTGACGGACGAGCAGTACTTC. Translated: CASSEGLTDEQYF.

With respect to this clone: Other DNA sequences in this specimen translate into the identical CDR3. The CDR3 loop is CATRGQALNSPLHF. CDR3 nucleotide sequence: TGCGCCACCAGGGGACAGGCGCTAAATTCACCCCTCCACTTT. V gene TRBV10-2 combines with J gene TRBJ1-6, with TRBD1 identical over 8 bases. The CDR3 has 14 amino acids. Germline V gene lookup returns CDR1 WSHSY and CDR2 SAAADI. The V gene end was trimmed by 10 bases and the J gene end by 7 bases; junction bases not matched to a gene: 9.

In DNA form, the CDR3 reads TGCAGCGTTTATTGGGCAGACTCCTACGAGCAGTACTTC. It specifies CSVYWADSYEQYF. The V and J genes are TRBV29-1 and TRBJ2-7; D call uncertain. This CDR3 is built from 13 residues. Per germline, CDR1 SQVTM and CDR2 ANQGSEA. Trimming stripped 5 bases from V and 0 bases from J, with 11 bases between.

The V call is TRBV3-1 (or the pseudogene TRBV3-2), the J call TRBJ2-7, with 8 bases fitting TRBD1. The V gene end was trimmed by 5 bases and the J gene end by 3 bases; junction bases not matched to a gene: 6. This CDR3 is 14 amino acids long. CDR1 LGHDT and CDR2 YNNKEL come from the germline V gene (reference sequence). The DNA of the CDR3 is TGTGCCAGCAGCTTCGGACAGGGCGACTACGAGCAGTACTTC. This sequence encodes CASSFGQGDYEQYF.